This T cell receptor (beta chain) was identified in a study of Ad26.COV2.S vaccination and SARS-CoV-2 variants. Libraries were prepared by immunoSEQ multiplex PCR; TCRdb keeps only in-frame clonotypes and omits some of them. The sample lists around 300,000 clones, about nine tenths occurring once. The treatment is: around 19 received Ad26.COV2.S at low or high dose, single or two shots; roughly five received placebo; per-sample allocation not given. Specimen acquisition occurred on day 63 following the initial vaccine or placebo injection. The V gene's germline CDR1 is SGHTA and CDR2 FQGTGA. This CDR3 has 15 amino acids. Deletions cut 4 bases from V and 2 bases from J, with 14 bases between.

The TCR sequence derives from a person aged 18-65 years who received the Ad26.COV2.S COVID-19 vaccine or a placebo. This chain links TRBV7-3 with TRBJ2-5; tentative D call: TRBD2 (6 bases). Sequenced material: peripheral blood, taken in a trial of Ad26.COV2.S vaccine versus placebo. The CDR3 spells CASSSGLRGQETQYF. DNA of the CDR3: TGTGCCAGCAGCTCGGGCCTACGGGGGCAAGAGACCCAGTACTTC.